This TCR beta chain was retrieved from a study of human T cells and chemical hapten exposure. On the study more broadly: Patches with 0.01% DPC went on the upper back, and the tests were read at 6 days. Chiefly female patients presented with alopecia areata, totalis or universalis.

Time point here: patch test 2, 6 weeks after DPC sensitization. The treatment here: therapeutic diphenylcyclopropenone sensitization with weekly scalp DPC. Notes on this clonotype: Its antigen is still unknown.

One entry per CDR3 protein results from TCRdb running MiXCR on the RACE reads. Of approximately 350,000 distinct CDR3 sequences listed, just under 6.5% were seen once; the top ten hold about 5.4%. Notes on the study in general: Controls had significantly fewer large CDR3 similarity clusters than were formed by expanded TCRs.

Germline CDR1 reads MNHEY; CDR2 reads SVGAGI. This CDR3 contains 16 residues. V gave up 8 bases and J gave up 8 bases; unmatched junction bases: 16. The receptor was isolated from a woman younger than 35 with alopecia areata. Some clones in this sample may be carry-over from other donors' samples. The material was whole blood, obtained in connection with sensitization to the hapten diphenylcyclopropenone (DPC). The chain employs TRBV6-5 and TRBJ2-1; TRBD1 matches at 9 bases. CDR3 protein: CASRPRRGQGLHEQFF. The CDR3 bases are TGTGCCAGCCGCCCGAGAAGGGGACAGGGACTCCATGAGCAGTTCTTC.